This T cell receptor (beta chain) appears in the sequencing data of a study of control samples from healthy donors and cancer patients. Data came from immunoSEQ multiplex PCR; TCRdb stores just in-frame clones and leaves some out. The sample records some 51,000 clones, approximately 94% being singletons. Germline V gene data show CDR1 as SEHNR and CDR2 as FQNEAQ (reference sequence). V gave up 5 bases and J gave up 10 bases, with 17 bases separating them. There are 13 residues in the CDR3. V usage is TRBV7-9 and J usage is TRBJ1-1; D might be TRBD1 (6 bases). The sequencing input was blood. The receptor was derived from a woman in her late teens or twenties in good health. CDR3 sequence reads: CASSRGEGRGAFF. In DNA, the CDR3 is TGTGCCAGCAGCAGGGGCGAGGGCAGGGGAGCTTTCTTT.